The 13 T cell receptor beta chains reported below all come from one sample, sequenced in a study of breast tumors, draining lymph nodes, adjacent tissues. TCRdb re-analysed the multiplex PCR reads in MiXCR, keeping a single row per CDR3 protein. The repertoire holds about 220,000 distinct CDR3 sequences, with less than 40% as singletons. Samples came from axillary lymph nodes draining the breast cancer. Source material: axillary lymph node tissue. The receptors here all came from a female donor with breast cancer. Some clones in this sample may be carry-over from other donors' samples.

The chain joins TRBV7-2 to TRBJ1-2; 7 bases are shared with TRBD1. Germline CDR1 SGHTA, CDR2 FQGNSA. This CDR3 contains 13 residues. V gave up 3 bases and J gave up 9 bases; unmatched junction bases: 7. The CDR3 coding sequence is TGTGCCAGCAGCTTGGAGGGACAGTGGAGCTACACCTTC. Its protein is CASSLEGQWSYTF.

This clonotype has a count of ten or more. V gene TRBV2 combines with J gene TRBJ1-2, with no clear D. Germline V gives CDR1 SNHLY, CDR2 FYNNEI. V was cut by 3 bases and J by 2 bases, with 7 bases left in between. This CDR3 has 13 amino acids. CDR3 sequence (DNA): TGTGCCAGCAGTGACGGTGGAAACTATGGCTACACCTTC. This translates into CASSDGGNYGYTF.

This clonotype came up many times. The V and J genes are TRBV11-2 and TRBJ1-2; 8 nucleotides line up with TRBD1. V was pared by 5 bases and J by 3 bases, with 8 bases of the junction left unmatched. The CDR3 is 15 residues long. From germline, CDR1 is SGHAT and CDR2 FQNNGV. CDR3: CASSPRLTGDYGYTF. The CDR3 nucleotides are TGTGCCAGCAGCCCTCGCCTGACAGGGGACTATGGCTACACCTTC.

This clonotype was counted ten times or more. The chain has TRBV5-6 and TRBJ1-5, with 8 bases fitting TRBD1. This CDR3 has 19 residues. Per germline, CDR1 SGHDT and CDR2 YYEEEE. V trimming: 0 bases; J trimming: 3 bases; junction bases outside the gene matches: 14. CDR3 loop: CASSLAVRGRDKDNQPQHF. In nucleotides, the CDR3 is TGTGCCAGCAGCTTGGCAGTCAGGGGGCGGGATAAGGACAATCAGCCCCAGCATTTT.

In DNA, the CDR3 is TGTGCCACCAGTGATGGGAGCGGGACTGATAATCAGCCCCAGCATTTT. Encoded protein: CATSDGSGTDNQPQHF. The rearrangement links TRBV24-1 to TRBJ1-5; possible D gene TRBD1, 5 bases. CDR3 length: 16 residues. Per germline, CDR1 KGHDR and CDR2 SFDVKD. V was shortened by 3 bases and J by 4 bases, with 15 bases between the two germline ends.

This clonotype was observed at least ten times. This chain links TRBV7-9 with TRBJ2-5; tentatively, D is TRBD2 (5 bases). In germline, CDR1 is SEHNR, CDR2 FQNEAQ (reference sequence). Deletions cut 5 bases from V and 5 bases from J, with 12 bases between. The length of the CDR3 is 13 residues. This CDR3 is CASSRRGSETQYF. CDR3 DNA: TGTGCCAGCAGCCGCCGCGGGTCCGAGACCCAGTACTTC.

The CDR3 loop reads CASRGGLFF. The CDR3 DNA is TGTGCCAGCCGTGGGGGACTGTTTTTT. The V call is TRBV2, the J call TRBJ1-4, with D perhaps TRBD1 (5 bases). Per germline, CDR1 SNHLY and CDR2 FYNNEI. The CDR3 consists of 9 residues. V gave up 8 bases and J gave up 13 bases, with 8 bases separating them.

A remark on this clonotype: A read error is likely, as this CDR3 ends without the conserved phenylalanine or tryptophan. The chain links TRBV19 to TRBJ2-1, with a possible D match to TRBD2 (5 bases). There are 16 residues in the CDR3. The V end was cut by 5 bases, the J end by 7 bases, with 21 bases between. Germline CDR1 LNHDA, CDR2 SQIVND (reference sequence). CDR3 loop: CASSQSSRNHLNEQFS. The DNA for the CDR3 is TGTGCCAGTAGTCAGTCTAGCCGTAACCACCTTAATGAGCAGTTCTCC.

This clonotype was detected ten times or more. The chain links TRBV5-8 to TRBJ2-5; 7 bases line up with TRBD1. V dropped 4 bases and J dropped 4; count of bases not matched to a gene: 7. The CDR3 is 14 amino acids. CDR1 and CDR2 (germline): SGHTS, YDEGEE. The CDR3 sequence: CASSVGTAPETQYF. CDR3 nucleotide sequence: TGTGCCAGCAGCGTCGGGACAGCCCCAGAGACCCAGTACTTC. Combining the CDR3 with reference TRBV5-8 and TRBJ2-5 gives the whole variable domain EAGVTQSPTHLIKTRGQQATLRCSPISGHTSVYWYQQALGLGLQFLLWYDEGEERNRGNFPPRFSGRQFPNYSSELNVNALELEDSALYLCASSVGTAPETQYFGPGTRLLVL.

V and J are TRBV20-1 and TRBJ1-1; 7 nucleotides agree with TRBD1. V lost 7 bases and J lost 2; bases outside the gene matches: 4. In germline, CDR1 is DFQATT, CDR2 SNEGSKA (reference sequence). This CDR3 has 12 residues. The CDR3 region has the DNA TGCAGTGGCGGACAGGACAACACTGAAGCTTTCTTT. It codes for CSGGQDNTEAFF.

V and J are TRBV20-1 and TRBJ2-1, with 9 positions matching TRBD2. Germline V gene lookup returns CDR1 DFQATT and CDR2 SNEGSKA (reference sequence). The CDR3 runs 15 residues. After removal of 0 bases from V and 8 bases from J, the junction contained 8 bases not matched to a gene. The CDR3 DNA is TGCAGTGCTAGAGAGTCTAGCGGGGTGGGCGATGAGCAGTTCTTC. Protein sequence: CSARESSGVGDEQFF.

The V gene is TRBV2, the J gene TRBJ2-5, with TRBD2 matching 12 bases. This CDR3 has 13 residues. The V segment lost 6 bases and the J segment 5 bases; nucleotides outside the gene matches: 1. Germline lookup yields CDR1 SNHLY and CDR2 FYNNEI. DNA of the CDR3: TGTGCCAGCAGGGGGACTAGCGGGGAGACCCAGTACTTC. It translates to CASRGTSGETQYF.

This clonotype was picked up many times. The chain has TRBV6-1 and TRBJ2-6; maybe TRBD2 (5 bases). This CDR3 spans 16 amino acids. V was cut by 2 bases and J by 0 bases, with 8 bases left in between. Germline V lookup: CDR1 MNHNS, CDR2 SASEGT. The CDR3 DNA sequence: TGTGCCAGCAGTGAACCGGGGAGCTCTGGGGCCAACGTCCTGACTTTC. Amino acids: CASSEPGSSGANVLTF.